The present TCR beta chain was sequenced within a study of blood T cell repertoires in COVID-19. The table came from immunoSEQ multiplex PCR; TCRdb's copy has only in-frame clones and leaves some out. The sample lists approximately 110,000 clones, about 85% occurring once. The source material was peripheral blood. This TCR derives from an elderly woman with COVID-19, enrolled during active disease.

CDR3 in DNA: TGCGCCAGCAGCGGAACAGGGGGCGAGACGGCTTTCTTT. It is translated as CASSGTGGETAFF. The rearrangement links TRBV5-1 to TRBJ1-1; 9 bases fit TRBD1. The junction had 9 bases not matched to a gene; V was cut back by 4 bases and J by 11 bases. The CDR3 is made up of 13 amino acids. The germline V gene encodes CDR1 SGHRS and CDR2 YFSETQ.